This record concerns one T cell receptor (beta chain) sequence. Its antigen remains unidentified. Base qualities are not provided; no much larger clone lies one nucleotide away. Each collaborating institution followed its own protocols to collect whole blood in K2EDTA tubes. For TCRbeta analysis, collaborators shipped samples in one of three forms: frozen whole blood, isolated PBMCs, or DNA extracted from either of those sample types. The immunoSEQ Assay, a bias-controlled multiplex PCR, was used to amplify TCRbeta CDR3 regions from genomic DNA. From the authors' description of their analysis: The number of nucleated cells in each sample was estimated by amplification of reference gene primers within the assay. To quantify the absolute abundance of each unique TCRbeta CDR3 rearrangement, sequence reads were collapsed and filtered. For each sample, productive Simpson clonality was calculated as the square root of Simpson's diversity index over productive rearrangements. Held by TCRdb, this immuneACCESS table contains in-frame sequences only and omits some clones. Under half of the omission traces to an unresolved V gene where checked; the cause of the rest is unknown. D and trimming come from the DNA, and the V and J calls and clone size come from that table. For this sample there are about 110,000 clones; roughly 81% appear just once. Over 1.2% of the sample is taken by the ten largest.

The germline V gene specifies SGHVS as CDR1 and FQNEAQ as CDR2. Inclusive of the bounding cysteine and phenylalanine, the CDR3 is 16 residues long. The only DNA kept is the CDR3, 48 bases in frame from the first base. For this chain, trimming is 4 bases at the V end and 5 bases at the J end, and the number of junction bases without a gene match is 8. The data are from a study of blood T cell repertoires in COVID-19 (dated by TCRdb to 2018 to 2021). Some background on the complete study: Samples covering the acute and convalescent phases of COVID-19 were provided by collaborators in the United States, Italy and Spain. The material from the prospective study consisted of cDNA or gDNA derived from T cells, B-cell-depleted T cells, or PBMCs. The samples were drawn from the first 160 participants of the ongoing ImmuneRACE study and from 950 to 1,500 subjects provided by 6 global collaborators. Nearly every sample came with metadata listing a de-identified subject ID, COVID-19 status, age in years and sex. Deeply sampled blood TCRbeta repertoires from subjects exposed to, actively infected with, or recovered from COVID-19 were included in the dataset. The repertoires were released in a freely available public database meant as a resource for research on the immune response to SARS-CoV-2. Where available, HLA class I and class II types were taken from metadata supplied by the sample provider and were not determined by assay-based typing. The study at large found these results: The quantity of clinical and demographic metadata differed by source and by participant and was supplied without curation.

This sequence originates from a man aged 40-55 years with acute or convalescent COVID-19. The V and J genes are TRBV7-8 and TRBJ2-5; TRBD2 aligns with 12 central bases. Input material: peripheral blood. The CDR3 has the sequence CASSYGLAGGLETQYF. The sequenced DNA: TGTGCCAGCAGCTATGGGCTAGCGGGGGGGCTGGAGACCCAGTACTTC.